Listed here is a single T cell receptor (beta chain). What antigen it recognizes has not been identified. There are no base qualities to consult, and no much larger clone falls within one base. The CDR3 goes from the cysteine to the phenylalanine over 14 residues. Only the CDR3 part of the read is kept: 42 bases, read in frame from the first base. In the paper's terms, the time point label means: baseline before first vaccination. The treatment or condition label for this specimen denotes: meningococcal conjugate vaccine given as trial control. The vaccinee samples were drawn from two UK trials, COV001 and COV002, one of which was a single-blind randomized controlled phase 2/3 trial testing AZD1222 (ChAdOx1 nCoV-19) in healthy adults. For TCRbeta chain sequencing, PBMC samples from trial participants were taken at day 0 and at day 28 after the second dose. This entry is derived from a study of T cell responses to AZD1222 COVID-19 vaccine (dated by TCRdb to 2020 to 2023). Regarding the complete study: A total of around 240 trial participants underwent TCR sequencing, of whom 207 received two doses of AZD1222 and some 25 received two doses of the MenACWY control vaccine. Enrollment into the trials was organized by age into subgroups of 18-55, 56-69 and 70-plus years, and those subgroups contained roughly 140, 27 and 60 TCR-sequenced participants, respectively.

Results the study describes overall, beyond this receptor: The 56-69-year group was small, and its depth increase did not reach significance, likely because of low power. Participants were mostly white British and included more females than males, and it was suggested by the authors that clonal diversity may have been underestimated. Because no day 14 peak-response samples were available, repertoires were characterized only after the peak T cell response. Conclusions about previously exposed vaccinees are limited, since just five or six AZD1222 recipients were seropositive for SARS-CoV-2 at baseline. A significant rise in spike-specific TCR breadth and depth was observed after two AZD1222 doses relative to day 0 and relative to MenACWY recipients. The vaccine-associated CD4 TCRs covered the entire spike protein, and the dominant responses fell in regions 160-218 and 743-854. Reportedly, close to half of the unique spike-specific TCRs recognized epitopes lying outside the regions that are mutated in the B.1.351 and B.1.1.7 variants.

The CDR3 regions of human TCRbeta chains were analyzed by immunosequencing. The source study handled its data this way. Repertoire TCRs were checked for matches against a reference library of SARS-CoV-2-specific TCRs that had been generated using the MIRA antigen-specificity platform. Breadth was defined as the fraction of unique TCRs that were SARS-CoV-2-associated. Depth was defined as the fraction of total T cells that were SARS-CoV-2-associated. Each spike-specific TCR was assigned to its reactive spike region and to a CD4 or CD8 class using the MIRA data. Log10-transformed breadth and depth values were compared by one-way ANOVA with Sidak's multiple comparisons tests. TCRdb holds this immuneACCESS table with in-frame rearrangements only. Some clones are missing; in checked studies, unresolved V genes explain under half, and the rest has no known cause. The V and J calls and clone size were taken over from that table, and D and trimming were inferred from the DNA. The sample profile shows some 150,000 clones; 92% of them were found once. Around 4% of the sample goes to the ten largest clones.

The sample consisted of peripheral blood, taken on day 0 of MenACWY control vaccination. The chain is assembled from TRBV21-1 and TRBJ2-3; TRBD1, the D gene given by the table, was not confirmed from the DNA. TRBV21-1 is a pseudogene locus. The origin of this receptor is an adult in good health. The DNA sequence is given as TGTGCCGCCACACAGCAGGCTAGCACAGATACGCAGTATTTT. Its translation reads: CAATQQASTDTQYF.